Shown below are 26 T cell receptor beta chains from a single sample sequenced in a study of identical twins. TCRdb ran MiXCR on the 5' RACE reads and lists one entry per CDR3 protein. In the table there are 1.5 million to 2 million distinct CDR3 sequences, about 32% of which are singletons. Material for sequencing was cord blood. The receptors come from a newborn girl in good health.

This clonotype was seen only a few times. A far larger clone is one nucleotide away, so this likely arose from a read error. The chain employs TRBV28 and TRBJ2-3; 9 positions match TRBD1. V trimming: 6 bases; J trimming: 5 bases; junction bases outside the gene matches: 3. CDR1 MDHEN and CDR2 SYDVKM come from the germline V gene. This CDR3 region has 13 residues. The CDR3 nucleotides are TGTGCCAGCAGGGGACAGGGCAGAGATACGCAGTATTTT. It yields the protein CASRGQGRDTQYF.

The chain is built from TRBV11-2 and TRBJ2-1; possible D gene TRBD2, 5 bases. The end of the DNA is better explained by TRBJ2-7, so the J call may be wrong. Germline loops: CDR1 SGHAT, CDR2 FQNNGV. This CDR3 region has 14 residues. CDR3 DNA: TGTGCCAGCAGCTTGAGGGTCTCCTACAATGAGCAGTACTTC. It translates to CASSLRVSYNEQYF.

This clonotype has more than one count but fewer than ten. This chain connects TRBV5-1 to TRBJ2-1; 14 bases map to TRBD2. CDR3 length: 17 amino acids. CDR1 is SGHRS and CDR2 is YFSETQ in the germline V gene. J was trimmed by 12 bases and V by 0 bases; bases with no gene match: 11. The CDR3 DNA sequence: TGCGCCAGCAGCTTGGAAGCCGGGACTAGCGGGAGCACTGGGCAGTTCTTC. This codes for CASSLEAGTSGSTGQFF.

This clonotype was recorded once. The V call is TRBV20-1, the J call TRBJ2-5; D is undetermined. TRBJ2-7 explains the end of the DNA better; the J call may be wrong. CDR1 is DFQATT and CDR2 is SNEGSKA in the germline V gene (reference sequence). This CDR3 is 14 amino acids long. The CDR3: CSARDWAKPYEQYF. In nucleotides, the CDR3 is TGCAGTGCTAGAGATTGGGCTAAACCATACGAGCAGTACTTC.

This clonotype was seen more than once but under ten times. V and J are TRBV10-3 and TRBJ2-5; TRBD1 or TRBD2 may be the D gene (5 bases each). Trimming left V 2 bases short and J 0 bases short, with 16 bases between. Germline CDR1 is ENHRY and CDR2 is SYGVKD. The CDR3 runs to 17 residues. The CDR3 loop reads CAISERGRRGYQETQYF. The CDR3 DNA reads TGTGCCATCAGTGAGCGGGGCAGACGAGGGTACCAAGAGACCCAGTACTTC.

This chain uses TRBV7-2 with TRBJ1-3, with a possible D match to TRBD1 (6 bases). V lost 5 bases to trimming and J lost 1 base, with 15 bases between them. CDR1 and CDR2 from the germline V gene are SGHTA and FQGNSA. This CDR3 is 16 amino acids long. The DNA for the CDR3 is TGTGCCAGCAGCCCGGGACAAGGGAAGTCTGGAAACACCATATATTTT. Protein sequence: CASSPGQGKSGNTIYF.

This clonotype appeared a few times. As DNA, the CDR3 is TGTGCCAGCAGCGAAAGGCGGGGATTGCGTGGCTACACCTTC. It is translated as CASSERRGLRGYTF. The chain is built from TRBV21-1 and TRBJ1-2. TRBV21-1 is annotated as a pseudogene. The CDR3 runs to 14 residues.

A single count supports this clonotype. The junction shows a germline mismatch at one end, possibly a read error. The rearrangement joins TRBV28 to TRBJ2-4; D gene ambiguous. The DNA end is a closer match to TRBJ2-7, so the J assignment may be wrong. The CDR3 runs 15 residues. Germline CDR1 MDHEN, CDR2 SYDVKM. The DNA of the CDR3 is TGTACCAGCAGAGTTTCCCCCAGGACCTCCTACGAGCAGTACTTC. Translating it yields CTSRVSPRTSYEQYF.

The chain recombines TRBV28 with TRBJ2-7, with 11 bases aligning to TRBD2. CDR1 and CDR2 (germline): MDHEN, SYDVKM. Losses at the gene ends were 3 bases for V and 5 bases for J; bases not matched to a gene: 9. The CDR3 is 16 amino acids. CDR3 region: CASSFHTSGSDHEQYF. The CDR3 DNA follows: TGTGCCAGCAGTTTCCATACTAGCGGGAGTGATCACGAGCAGTACTTC.

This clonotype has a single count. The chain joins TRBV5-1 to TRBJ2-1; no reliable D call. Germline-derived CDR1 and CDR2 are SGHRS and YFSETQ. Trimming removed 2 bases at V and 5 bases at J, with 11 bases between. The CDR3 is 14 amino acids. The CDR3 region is CASSFGARNNEQFF. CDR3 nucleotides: TGCGCCAGCAGCTTTGGAGCTAGAAACAATGAGCAGTTCTTC.

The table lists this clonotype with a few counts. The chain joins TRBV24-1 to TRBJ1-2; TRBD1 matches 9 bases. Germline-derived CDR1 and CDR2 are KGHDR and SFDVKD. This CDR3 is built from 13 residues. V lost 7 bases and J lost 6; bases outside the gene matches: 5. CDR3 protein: CATSGQGTDGYTF. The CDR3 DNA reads TGTGCCACCAGCGGACAGGGGACTGATGGCTACACCTTC.

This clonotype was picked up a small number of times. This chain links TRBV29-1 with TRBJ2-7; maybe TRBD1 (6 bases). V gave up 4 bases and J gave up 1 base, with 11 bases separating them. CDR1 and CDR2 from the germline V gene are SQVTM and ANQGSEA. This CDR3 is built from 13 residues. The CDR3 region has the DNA TGCAGCGTTGGACGACAGGATTCCTACGAGCAGTACTTC. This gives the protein CSVGRQDSYEQYF.

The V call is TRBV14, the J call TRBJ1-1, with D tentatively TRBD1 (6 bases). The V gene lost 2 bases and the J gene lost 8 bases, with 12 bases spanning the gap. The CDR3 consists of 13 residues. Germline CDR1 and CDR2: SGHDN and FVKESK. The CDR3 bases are TGTGCCAGCAGCCAAAGTCGGACAGTCGAAGCTTTCTTT. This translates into CASSQSRTVEAFF.

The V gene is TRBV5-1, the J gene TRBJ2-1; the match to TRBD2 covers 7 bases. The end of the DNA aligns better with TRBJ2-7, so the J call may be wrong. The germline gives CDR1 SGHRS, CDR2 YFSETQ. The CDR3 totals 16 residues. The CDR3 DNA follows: TGCGCCAGCAGCTTGGGGGCGGGAGCAACCTACAATGAGCAGTACTTC. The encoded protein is CASSLGAGATYNEQYF.

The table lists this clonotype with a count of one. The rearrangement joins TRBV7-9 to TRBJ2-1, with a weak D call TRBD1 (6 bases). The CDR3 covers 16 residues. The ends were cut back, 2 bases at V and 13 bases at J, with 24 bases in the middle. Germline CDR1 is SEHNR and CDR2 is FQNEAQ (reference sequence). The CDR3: CASSLSVGTNQETQFF. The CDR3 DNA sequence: TGTGCCAGCAGCTTATCGGTAGGGACAAACCAAGAGACCCAGTTCTTC.

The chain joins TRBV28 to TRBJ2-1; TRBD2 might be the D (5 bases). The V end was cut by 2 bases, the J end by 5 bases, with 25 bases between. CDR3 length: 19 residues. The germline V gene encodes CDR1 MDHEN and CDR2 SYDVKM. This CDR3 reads CASSLRGIVGRDAHNEQFF. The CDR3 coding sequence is TGTGCCAGCAGTTTACGGGGTATCGTAGGACGAGACGCACACAATGAGCAGTTCTTC.

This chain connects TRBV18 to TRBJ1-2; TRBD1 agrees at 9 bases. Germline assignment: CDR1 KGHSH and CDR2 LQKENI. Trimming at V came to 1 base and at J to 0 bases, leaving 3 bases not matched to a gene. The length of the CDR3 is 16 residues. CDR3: CASSPRTGVSNYGYTF. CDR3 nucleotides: TGTGCCAGCTCACCACGGACAGGGGTTTCTAACTATGGCTACACCTTC.

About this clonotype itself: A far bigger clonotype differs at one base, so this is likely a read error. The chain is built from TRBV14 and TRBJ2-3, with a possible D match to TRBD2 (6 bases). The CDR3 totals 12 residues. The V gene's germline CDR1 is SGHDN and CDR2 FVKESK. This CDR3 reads CASSPSADSQYF. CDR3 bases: TGTGCCAGCAGCCCTAGCGCAGATTCGCAGTATTTT.

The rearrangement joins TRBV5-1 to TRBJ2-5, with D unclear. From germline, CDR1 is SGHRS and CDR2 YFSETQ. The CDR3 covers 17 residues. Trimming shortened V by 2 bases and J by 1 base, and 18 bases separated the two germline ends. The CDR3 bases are TGCGCCAGCAGCTTTAGTCAGGCCTATCCCTTCCAAGAGACCCAGTACTTC. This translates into CASSFSQAYPFQETQYF.

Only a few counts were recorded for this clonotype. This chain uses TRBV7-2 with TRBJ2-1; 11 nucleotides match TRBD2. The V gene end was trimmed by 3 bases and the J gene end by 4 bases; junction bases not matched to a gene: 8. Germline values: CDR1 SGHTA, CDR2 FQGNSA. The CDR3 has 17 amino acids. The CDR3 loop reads CASSFSVGTSGYNEQFF. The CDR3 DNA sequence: TGTGCCAGCAGCTTTAGCGTGGGGACTAGCGGATACAATGAGCAGTTCTTC.

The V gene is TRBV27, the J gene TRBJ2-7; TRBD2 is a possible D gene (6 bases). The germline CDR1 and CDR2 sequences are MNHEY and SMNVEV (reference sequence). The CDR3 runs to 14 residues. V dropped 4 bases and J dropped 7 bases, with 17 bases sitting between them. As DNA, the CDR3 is TGTGCCAGCAGTTCAACTAGCATCCACAATGAGCAGTACTTC. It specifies CASSSTSIHNEQYF.

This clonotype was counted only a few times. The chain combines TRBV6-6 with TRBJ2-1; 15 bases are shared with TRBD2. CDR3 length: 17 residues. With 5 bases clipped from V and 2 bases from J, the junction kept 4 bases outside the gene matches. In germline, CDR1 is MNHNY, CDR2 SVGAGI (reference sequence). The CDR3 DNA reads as TGTGCCAGCAGTACCGGGACTAGCGGGAGGACCTACAATGAGCAGTTCTTC. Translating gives CASSTGTSGRTYNEQFF.

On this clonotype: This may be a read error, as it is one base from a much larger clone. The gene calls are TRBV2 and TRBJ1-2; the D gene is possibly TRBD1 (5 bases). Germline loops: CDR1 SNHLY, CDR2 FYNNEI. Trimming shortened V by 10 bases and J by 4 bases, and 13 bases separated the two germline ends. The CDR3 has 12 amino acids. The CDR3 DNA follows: TGTGCCACCACAGGCGGATTCTATGGCTACACCTTC. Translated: CATTGGFYGYTF.

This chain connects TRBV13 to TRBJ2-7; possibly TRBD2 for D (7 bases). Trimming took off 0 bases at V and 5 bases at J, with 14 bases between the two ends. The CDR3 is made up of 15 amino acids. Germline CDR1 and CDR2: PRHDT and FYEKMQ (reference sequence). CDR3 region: CASSLGKGGAHEQYF. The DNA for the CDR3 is TGTGCCAGCAGCTTAGGAAAGGGGGGGGCCCACGAGCAGTACTTC.

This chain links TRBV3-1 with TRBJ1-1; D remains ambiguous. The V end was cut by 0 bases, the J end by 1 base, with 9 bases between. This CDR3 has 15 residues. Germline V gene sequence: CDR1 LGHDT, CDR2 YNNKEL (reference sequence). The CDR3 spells CASSQDDWSNTEAFF. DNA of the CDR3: TGTGCCAGCAGCCAAGATGATTGGTCGAACACTGAAGCTTTCTTT.

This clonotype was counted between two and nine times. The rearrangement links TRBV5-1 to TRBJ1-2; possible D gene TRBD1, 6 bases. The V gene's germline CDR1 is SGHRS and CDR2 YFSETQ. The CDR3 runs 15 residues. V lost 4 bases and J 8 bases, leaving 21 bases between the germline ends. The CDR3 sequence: CASSQKGGNGSGYTF. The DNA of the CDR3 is TGCGCCAGCAGCCAAAAGGGGGGGAATGGGAGCGGCTACACCTTC. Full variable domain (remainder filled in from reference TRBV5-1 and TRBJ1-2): KAGVTQTPRYLIKTRGQQVTLSCSPISGHRSVSWYQQTPGQGLQFLFEYFSETQRNKGNFPGRFSGRQFSNSRSEMNVSTLELGDSALYLCASSQKGGNGSGYTFGSGTRLTVV.